The subject of this entry is one T cell receptor (beta chain). Its specific antigen is unknown. Per-base quality was not reported, and no clone a single base away is much larger than it. The time point tag for this specimen amounts to: cells obtained before transplantation from donor or recipient. CD3+CD4+ and CD3+CD8+ populations were FACS-sorted from unstimulated pre-transplant donor and recipient cells taken from spleen or lymph nodes. The CDR3 sequence holds 14 residues, the cysteine and phenylalanine included. The sequence is cut down to CDR3 DNA, 42 bases in frame from base 1. From V the trimming removes 6 bases and from J it removes 0 bases, while the gene matches leave 5 bases of the junction unaccounted for. According to the germline V gene, CDR1 reads SNHLY and CDR2 reads FYNNEI. These data come from a study of graft-versus-host responses after intestinal transplantation (dated by TCRdb to the early 2020s). Regarding the research as a whole: The transplants that recipients got were multivisceral, liver-intestinal, or isolated intestinal. Alloreactive clones were identified by sequencing pre-transplant mixed lymphocyte reaction products and comparing these products with unstimulated pre-transplant donor and recipient T cells. Rather than being sequenced by the commercial service, samples from a few later patients were sequenced in-house on an Illumina MiSeq and processed with MiXCR. Anti-thymocyte globulin induction was given to all recipients, followed by maintenance tacrolimus and steroids for around three years. Donor T cell macrochimerism was defined as a peak of at least 4% donor T cells among recipient peripheral blood mononuclear cells. The cohort enrolled about two dozen intestinal transplant recipients including one retransplant, and a few patients lacking pretransplant specimens were excluded. Graft-versus-host and host-versus-graft alloreactive T cell clones were tracked in the graft, circulation and bone marrow after intestinal transplantation using bulk TCR-beta CDR3 sequencing.

General conclusions and limits of the study: High GvH to HvG T cell clonal ratios were observed in the allografts of patients with donor T cell macrochimerism. Peak levels of circulating GvH clones were associated with declines in HvG clones early after transplant. The relatively low number and heterogeneity of intestinal transplant patients limited the conclusions. GvH clones were detected in recipient bone marrow, and some appeared earlier in ileal mucosa or blood, consistent with an intestinal mucosal origin.

Library method: the immunoSEQ multiplex PCR assay. For most patients, genomic DNA was isolated using the Qiagen DNeasy Blood and Tissue Kit and was shipped frozen to Adaptive Biotechnologies for TCR sequencing. For most patients, genomic DNA was subjected to high-throughput TCR-beta CDR3 sequencing by Adaptive Biotechnologies. Per the original workflow: Adaptive's ImmunoSEQ software supplied the TCR sequencing data for 18 patients, while MiXCR and VDJtools were used to process a few other patients. CD4 versus CD8 sorting errors were corrected by removing sequences found in both subsets at a frequency ratio below 5:1. Because the origin of CDR3 nucleotide sequences shared between donor and recipient could not be assigned, those sequences were removed. Alloreactive clones required at least 2-fold expansion over unstimulated cells and minimum CFSE-low frequency of 0.002% (template counts) or 0.001% (read counts). Clones detected in sequenced pre-transplant spleen, lymph node, or MLR CFSE-low populations of the donor or recipient were defined as mappable. The cumulative frequency of alloreactive clones was calculated as a percentage of all sequences, weighted by copy number. The clones in this table, taken by TCRdb from immuneACCESS, are in-frame only. Not every clone is retained; where verified, under half of the shortfall comes from an unresolved V gene, and the cause of the rest is unknown. V and J calls and clone size follow that table, whereas D and trimming were derived from the DNA. The sample has approximately 92,000 clones on record, approximately 90% of them singletons. 5.5% to 7% of the sample is taken by the ten largest.

The rearranged segments are TRBV2 and TRBJ2-7; TRBD2 matches 7 bases in the middle. This clonotype was obtained from a human donor who received an intestinal transplant. The sequences come from unstimulated CD8+ T cells sorted from spleen or lymph node cells, collected before intestinal transplant. DNA sequence: TGTGCCAGCAGGGATAGCGGGCTCTCCTACGAGCAGTACTTC. It translates as CASRDSGLSYEQYF.